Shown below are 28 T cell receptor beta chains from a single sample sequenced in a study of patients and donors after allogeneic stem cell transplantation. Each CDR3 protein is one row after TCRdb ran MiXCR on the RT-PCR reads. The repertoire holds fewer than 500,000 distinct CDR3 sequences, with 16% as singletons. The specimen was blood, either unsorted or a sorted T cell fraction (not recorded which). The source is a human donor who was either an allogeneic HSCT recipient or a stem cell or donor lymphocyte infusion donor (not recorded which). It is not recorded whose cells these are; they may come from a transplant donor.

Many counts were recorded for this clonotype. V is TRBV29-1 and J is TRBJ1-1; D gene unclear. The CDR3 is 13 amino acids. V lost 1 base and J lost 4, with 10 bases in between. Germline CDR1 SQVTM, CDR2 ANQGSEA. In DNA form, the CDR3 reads TGCAGCGTTGAAGCTAGGGTCGGCACTGAAGCTTTCTTT. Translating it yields CSVEARVGTEAFF.

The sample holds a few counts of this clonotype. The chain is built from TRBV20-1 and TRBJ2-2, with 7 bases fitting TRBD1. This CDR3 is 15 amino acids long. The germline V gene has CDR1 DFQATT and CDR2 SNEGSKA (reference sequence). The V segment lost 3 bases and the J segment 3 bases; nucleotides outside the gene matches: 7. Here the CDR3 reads CSARDRDSYTGELFF. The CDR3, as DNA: TGCAGTGCTAGGGACCGGGACAGCTACACCGGGGAGCTGTTTTTT.

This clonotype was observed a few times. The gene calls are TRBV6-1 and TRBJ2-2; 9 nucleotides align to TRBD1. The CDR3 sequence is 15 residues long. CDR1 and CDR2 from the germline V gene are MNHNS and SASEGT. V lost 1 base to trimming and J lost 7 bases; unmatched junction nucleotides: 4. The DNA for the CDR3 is TGTGCCAGCAGTGAAGTGACAGGGGGGAACGGGGAGCTGTTTTTT. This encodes CASSEVTGGNGELFF.

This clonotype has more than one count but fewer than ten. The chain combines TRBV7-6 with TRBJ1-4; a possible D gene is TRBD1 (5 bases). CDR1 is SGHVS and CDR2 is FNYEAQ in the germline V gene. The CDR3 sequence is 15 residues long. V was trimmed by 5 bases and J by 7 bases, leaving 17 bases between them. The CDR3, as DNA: TGTGCCAGCAGCCCAAACGGGAGGGGCGTTGAAAAACTGTTTTTT. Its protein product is CASSPNGRGVEKLFF.

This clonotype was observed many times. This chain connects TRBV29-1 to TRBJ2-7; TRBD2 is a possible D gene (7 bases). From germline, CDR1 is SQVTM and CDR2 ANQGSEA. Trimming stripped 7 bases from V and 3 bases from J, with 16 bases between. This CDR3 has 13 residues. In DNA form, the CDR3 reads TGCAGCGCCTTAGGGGGGGGTTTCTACGAGCAGTACTTC. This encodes CSALGGGFYEQYF.

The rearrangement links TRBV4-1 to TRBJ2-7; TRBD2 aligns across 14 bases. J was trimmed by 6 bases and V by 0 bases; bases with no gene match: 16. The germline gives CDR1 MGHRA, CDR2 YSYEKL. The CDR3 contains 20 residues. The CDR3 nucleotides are TGCGCCAGCAGCCAAGATCCCGTCCCCTTGACTAGCGGGAGGGCCCGCGAGCAGTACTTC. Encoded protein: CASSQDPVPLTSGRAREQYF.

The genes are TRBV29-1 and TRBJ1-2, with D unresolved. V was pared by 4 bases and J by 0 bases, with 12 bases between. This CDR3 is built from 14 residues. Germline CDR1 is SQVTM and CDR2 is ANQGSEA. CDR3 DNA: TGCAGCGTTGTGATCAGCCTAACTAACTATGGCTACACCTTC. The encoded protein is CSVVISLTNYGYTF.

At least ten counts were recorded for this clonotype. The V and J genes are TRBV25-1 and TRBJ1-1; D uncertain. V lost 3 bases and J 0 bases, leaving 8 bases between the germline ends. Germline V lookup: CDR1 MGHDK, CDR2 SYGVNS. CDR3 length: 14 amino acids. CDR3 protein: CASSERNVNTEAFF. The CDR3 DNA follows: TGTGCCAGCAGTGAGAGGAATGTGAACACTGAAGCTTTCTTT.

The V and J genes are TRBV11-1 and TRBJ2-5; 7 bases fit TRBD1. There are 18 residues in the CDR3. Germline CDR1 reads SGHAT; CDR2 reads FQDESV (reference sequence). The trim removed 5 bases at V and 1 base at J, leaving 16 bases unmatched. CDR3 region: CASSVGGQLTLLQETQYF. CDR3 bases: TGTGCCAGCAGCGTAGGGGGACAGCTCACGTTACTCCAAGAGACCCAGTACTTC.

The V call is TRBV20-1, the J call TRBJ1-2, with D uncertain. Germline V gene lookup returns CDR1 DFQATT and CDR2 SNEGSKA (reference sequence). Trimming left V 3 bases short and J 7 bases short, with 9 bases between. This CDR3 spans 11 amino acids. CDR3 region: CSASTFGGYTF. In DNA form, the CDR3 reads TGCAGTGCTAGTACATTCGGTGGCTACACCTTC.

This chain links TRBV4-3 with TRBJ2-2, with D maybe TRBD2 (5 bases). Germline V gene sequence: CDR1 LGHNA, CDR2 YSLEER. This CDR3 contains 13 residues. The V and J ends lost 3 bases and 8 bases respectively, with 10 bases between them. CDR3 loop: CASSHQRRGELFF. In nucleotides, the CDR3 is TGCGCCAGCAGCCACCAGCGGAGAGGGGAGCTGTTTTTT.

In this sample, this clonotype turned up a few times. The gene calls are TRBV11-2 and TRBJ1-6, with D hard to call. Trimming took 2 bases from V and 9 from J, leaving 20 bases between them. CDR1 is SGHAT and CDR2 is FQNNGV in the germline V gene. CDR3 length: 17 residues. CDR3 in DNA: TGTGCCAGCAGCTTAAGAACTATGCGGATAAAAGGTTCACCCCTCCACTTT. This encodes CASSLRTMRIKGSPLHF.

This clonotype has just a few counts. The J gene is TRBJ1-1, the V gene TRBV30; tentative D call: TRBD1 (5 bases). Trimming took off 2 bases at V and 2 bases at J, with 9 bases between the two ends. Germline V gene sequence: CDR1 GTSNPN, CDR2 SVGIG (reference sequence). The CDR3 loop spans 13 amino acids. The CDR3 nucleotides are TGTGCCTGGAGTACCCAGGGAAACACTGAAGCTTTCTTT. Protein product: CAWSTQGNTEAFF. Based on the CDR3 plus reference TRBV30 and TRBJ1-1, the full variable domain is SQTIHQWPATLVQPVGSPLSLECTVEGTSNPNLYWYRQAAGRGLQLLFYSVGIGQISSEVPQNLSASRPQDRQFILSSKKLLLSDSGFYLCAWSTQGNTEAFFGQGTRLTVV.

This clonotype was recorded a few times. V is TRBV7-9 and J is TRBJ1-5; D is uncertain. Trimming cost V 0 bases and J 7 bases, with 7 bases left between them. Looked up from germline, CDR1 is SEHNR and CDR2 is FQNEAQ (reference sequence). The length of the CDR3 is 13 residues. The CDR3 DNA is TGTGCCAGCAGCTTAGCGGCAGAACAGCCCCAGCATTTT. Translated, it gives CASSLAAEQPQHF. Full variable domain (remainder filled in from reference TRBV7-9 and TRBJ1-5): DTGVSQNPRHKITKRGQNVTFRCDPISEHNRLYWYRQTLGQGPEFLTYFQNEAQLEKSRLLSDRFSAERPKGSFSTLEIQRTEQGDSAMYLCASSLAAEQPQHFGDGTRLSIL.

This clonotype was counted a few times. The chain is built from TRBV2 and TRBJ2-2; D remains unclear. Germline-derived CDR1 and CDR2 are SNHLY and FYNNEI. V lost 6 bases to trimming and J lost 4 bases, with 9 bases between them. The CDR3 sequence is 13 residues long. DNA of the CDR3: TGTGCCAGCAGAATAGACGGCACCGGGGAGCTGTTTTTT. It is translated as CASRIDGTGELFF.

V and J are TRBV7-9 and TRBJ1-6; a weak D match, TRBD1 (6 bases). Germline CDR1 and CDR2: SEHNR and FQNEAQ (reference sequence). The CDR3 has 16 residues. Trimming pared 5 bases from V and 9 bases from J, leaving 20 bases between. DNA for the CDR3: TGTGCCAGCAGCGTCACCGGGACACAAGGTGCTTCACCCCTCCACTTT. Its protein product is CASSVTGTQGASPLHF.

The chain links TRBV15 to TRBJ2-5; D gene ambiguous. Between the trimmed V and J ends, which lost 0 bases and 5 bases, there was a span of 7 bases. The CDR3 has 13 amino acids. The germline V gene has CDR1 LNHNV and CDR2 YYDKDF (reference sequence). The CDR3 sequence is CATSRDLGETQYF. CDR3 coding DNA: TGTGCCACCAGCAGAGATCTAGGGGAGACCCAGTACTTC.

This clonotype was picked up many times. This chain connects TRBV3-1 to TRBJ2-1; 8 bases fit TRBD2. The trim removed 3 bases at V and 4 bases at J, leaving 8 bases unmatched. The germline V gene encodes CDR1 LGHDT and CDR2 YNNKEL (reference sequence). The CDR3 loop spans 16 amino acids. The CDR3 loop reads CASSQRELAVYNEQFF. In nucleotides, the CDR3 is TGTGCCAGCAGCCAGAGGGAACTAGCGGTTTACAATGAGCAGTTCTTC.

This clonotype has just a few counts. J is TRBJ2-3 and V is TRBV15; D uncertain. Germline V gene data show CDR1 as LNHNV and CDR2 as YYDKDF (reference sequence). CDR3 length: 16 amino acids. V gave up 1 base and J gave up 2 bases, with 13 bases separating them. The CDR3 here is CATSRVRKSVTDTQYF. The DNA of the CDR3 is TGTGCCACCAGCAGAGTTCGTAAAAGCGTCACAGATACGCAGTATTTT.

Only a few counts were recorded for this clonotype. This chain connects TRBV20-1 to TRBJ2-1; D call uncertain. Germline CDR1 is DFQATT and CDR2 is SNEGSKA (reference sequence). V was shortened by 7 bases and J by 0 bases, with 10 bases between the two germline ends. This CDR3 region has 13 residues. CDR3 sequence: CSGSLPSYNEQFF. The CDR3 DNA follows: TGCAGTGGTAGCCTACCCTCCTACAATGAGCAGTTCTTC.

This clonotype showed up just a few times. The CDR3 region has the DNA TGTGCCAGCAGTCCCTGGGCGGGGGCCGGGGAGCTGTTTTTT. Translation: CASSPWAGAGELFF. The chain employs TRBV28 and TRBJ2-2, with TRBD2 matching 7 bases. The ends lost 5 bases at V and 6 bases at J; junction bases unmatched: 6. The CDR3 contains 14 residues. Germline V lookup: CDR1 MDHEN, CDR2 SYDVKM.

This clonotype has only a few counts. Here the CDR3 reads CASSTTLGSNYGYTF. CDR3 DNA sequence: TGTGCCAGCAGCACCACTTTAGGATCTAACTATGGCTACACCTTC. This chain joins TRBV9 and TRBJ1-2; no clear D gene. The germline gives CDR1 SGDLS, CDR2 YYNGEE. This CDR3 is built from 15 residues. The V end lost 4 bases, the J end lost 0 bases, and 13 bases lay between the germline ends.

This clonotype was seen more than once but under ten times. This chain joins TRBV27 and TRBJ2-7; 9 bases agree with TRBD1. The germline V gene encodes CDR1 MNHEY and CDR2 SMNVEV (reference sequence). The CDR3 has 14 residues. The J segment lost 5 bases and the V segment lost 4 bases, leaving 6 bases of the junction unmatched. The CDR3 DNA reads TGTGCCAGCAGTTCCGGGACAGGGCCCAACGAGCAGTACTTC. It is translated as CASSSGTGPNEQYF.

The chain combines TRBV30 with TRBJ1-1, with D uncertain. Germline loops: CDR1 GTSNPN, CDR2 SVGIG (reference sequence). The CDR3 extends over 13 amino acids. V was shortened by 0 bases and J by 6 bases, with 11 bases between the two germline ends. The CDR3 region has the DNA TGTGCCTGGAGTGTATTTGGAGGGTCTGAAGCTTTCTTT. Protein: CAWSVFGGSEAFF.

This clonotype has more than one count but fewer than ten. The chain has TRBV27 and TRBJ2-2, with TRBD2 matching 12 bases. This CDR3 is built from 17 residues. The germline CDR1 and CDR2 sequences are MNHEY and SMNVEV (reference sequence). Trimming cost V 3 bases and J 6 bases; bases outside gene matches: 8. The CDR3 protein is CASSFSSGRAWAGELFF. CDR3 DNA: TGTGCCAGCAGTTTCTCTAGCGGGAGGGCCTGGGCCGGGGAGCTGTTTTTT.

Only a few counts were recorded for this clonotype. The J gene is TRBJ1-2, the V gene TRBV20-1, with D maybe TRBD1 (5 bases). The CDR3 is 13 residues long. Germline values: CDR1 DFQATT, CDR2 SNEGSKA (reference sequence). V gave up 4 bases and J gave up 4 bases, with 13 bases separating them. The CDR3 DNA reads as TGCAGTGCTAAGGGGACGAGCTCCTATGGCTACACCTTC. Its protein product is CSAKGTSSYGYTF.

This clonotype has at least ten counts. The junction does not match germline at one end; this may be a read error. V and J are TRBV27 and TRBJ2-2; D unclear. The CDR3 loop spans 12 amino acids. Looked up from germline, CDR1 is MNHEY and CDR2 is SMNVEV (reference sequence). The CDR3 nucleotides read TGCGCCAGCAGCTTGCTGGCCGGGGAGCTGTTTTTT. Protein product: CASSLLAGELFF.

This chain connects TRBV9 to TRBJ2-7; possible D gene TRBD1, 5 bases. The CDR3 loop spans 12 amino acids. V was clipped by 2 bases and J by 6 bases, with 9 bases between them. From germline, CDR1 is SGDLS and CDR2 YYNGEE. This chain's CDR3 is CASSVTDSEQYF. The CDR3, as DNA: TGTGCCAGCAGCGTTACCGACAGCGAGCAGTACTTC.